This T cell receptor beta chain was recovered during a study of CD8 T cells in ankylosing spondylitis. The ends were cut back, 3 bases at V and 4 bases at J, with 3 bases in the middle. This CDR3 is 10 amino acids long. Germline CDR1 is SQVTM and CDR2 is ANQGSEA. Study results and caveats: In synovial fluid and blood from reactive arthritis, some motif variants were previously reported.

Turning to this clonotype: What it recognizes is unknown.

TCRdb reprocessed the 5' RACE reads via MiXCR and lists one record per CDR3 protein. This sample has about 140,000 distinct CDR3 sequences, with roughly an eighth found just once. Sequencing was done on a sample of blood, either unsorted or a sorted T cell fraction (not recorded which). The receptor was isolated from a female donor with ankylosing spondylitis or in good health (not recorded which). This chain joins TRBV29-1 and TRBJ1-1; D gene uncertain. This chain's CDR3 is CSVDRTEAFF. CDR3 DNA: TGCAGCGTTGATCGCACTGAAGCTTTCTTT.